Following are 20 T cell receptor beta chains from one sample sequenced in a study of T cells in Graves' hyperthyroidism and ophthalmopathy. What was amplified from RNA transcripts were TCR beta CDR3 regions. The TCR CDR3 was amplified in a first-round RT-PCR using the HTBI primer set. TCRdb re-derived calls from the multiplex PCR reads in MiXCR, one entry per CDR3 protein. Of around 600,000 distinct CDR3 sequences detected, about 14% appear once; the ten largest clones hold roughly an eighth. Material: blood. The receptor source for this set is a woman aged 50 to 65 with Graves' ophthalmopathy.

This clonotype occurred many times. This sequence joins TRBV2 and TRBJ2-1; perhaps D is TRBD1 or TRBD2 (6 bases each). Trimming removed 2 bases from V and 0 bases from J, with 8 bases in between. Germline lookup yields CDR1 SNHLY and CDR2 FYNNEI. CDR3 length equals 15 residues. The CDR3 spells CASSEKGGSYNEQFF. The CDR3 bases are TGTGCCAGCAGTGAAAAGGGGGGCTCCTACAATGAGCAGTTCTTC. Supplemented by reference TRBV2 and TRBJ2-1, the full variable domain reads EPEVTQTPSHQVTQMGQEVILRCVPISNHLYFYWYRQILGQKVEFLVSFYNNEISEKSEIFDDQFSVERPDGSNFTLKIRSTKLEDSAMYFCASSEKGGSYNEQFFGPGTRLTVL.

The sample holds a few counts of this clonotype. The V and J genes are TRBV9 and TRBJ2-6; 7 positions match TRBD1. Trimming took 0 bases from V and 0 from J; bases not matched to a gene: 9. CDR3 size: 19 residues. Germline CDR1 SGDLS, CDR2 YYNGEE. Here the CDR3 DNA reads TGTGCCAGCAGCGTAGCCCGGGACAGATCCCTCTCTGGGGCCAACGTCCTGACTTTC. Its translation is CASSVARDRSLSGANVLTF.

Worth noting for this clonotype: A single base separates this from a much larger clone, so it may be a read error. The chain carries TRBV28 and TRBJ1-4; 7 bases align to TRBD1. Germline V CDR1 and CDR2: MDHEN, SYDVKM. The CDR3 loop spans 14 amino acids. The trim removed 7 bases at V and 5 bases at J, leaving 7 bases unmatched. CDR3 coding DNA: TGTGCCAGCACTTCAGGGGGTAGGAATGAAAAACTGTTTTTT. It encodes CASTSGGRNEKLFF.

In its sample, this clonotype was seen many times. The genes are TRBV18 and TRBJ1-5, with D uncertain. This CDR3 contains 12 residues. Trimming pared 4 bases from V and 7 bases from J, leaving 8 bases between. Germline V lookup: CDR1 KGHSH, CDR2 LQKENI. CDR3 in amino acids: CASSLQEQPQHF. In nucleotides, the CDR3 is TGTGCCAGCTCACTCCAGGAGCAGCCCCAGCATTTT.

This clonotype was seen repeatedly, ten times or more. The J gene is TRBJ2-1, the V gene TRBV7-3, with a weak D call TRBD1 (5 bases). The V gene's germline CDR1 is SGHTA and CDR2 FQGTGA. V lost 5 bases to trimming and J lost 0 bases, with 11 bases between them. The CDR3 has 15 amino acids. CDR3 region: CASSRDSSSYNEQFF. CDR3 sequence (DNA): TGTGCCAGCAGCCGCGACAGCAGCTCCTACAATGAGCAGTTCTTC.

The chain is built from TRBV24-1 and TRBJ2-2; 9 nucleotides line up with TRBD2. Germline V gene sequence: CDR1 KGHDR, CDR2 SFDVKD. The ends lost 0 bases at V and 5 bases at J; junction bases unmatched: 3. This CDR3 spans 16 amino acids. The CDR3 DNA is TGTGCCACCAGTGATTTGGGGACTAGCCAGACCGGGGAGCTGTTTTTT. Its protein product is CATSDLGTSQTGELFF.

The table lists this clonotype with many counts. DNA for the CDR3: TGTGCCAGCAGCGGGGGGGGAGACTATGGCTACACCTTC. It codes for CASSGGGDYGYTF. The V gene is TRBV7-9, the J gene TRBJ1-2; possible D gene TRBD1, 5 bases. The V gene lost 5 bases and the J gene lost 3 bases, with 10 bases spanning the gap. Germline CDR1 SEHNR, CDR2 FQNEAQ (reference sequence). The CDR3 runs to 13 residues.

This clonotype was seen many times. The rearrangement uses TRBV6-2 or TRBV6-3 and TRBJ2-1; no clear D gene. The V gene's germline CDR1 is MNHEY and CDR2 SVGEGT. The CDR3 has 15 amino acids. With 6 bases removed from V and 4 bases from J, the gap between germline ends came to 16 bases. The CDR3: CASRPVATIYNEQFF. DNA for the CDR3: TGTGCCAGCAGACCGGTGGCTACCATTTACAATGAGCAGTTCTTC.

This clonotype came up a few times. The rearrangement joins TRBV15 to TRBJ2-2; either TRBD1 or TRBD2 may fit D (5 bases each). Germline V gene sequence: CDR1 LNHNV, CDR2 YYDKDF (reference sequence). V was clipped by 1 base and J by 5 bases, with 8 bases between them. This CDR3 has 14 residues. The CDR3 DNA reads as TGTGCCACCAGCAGAGTGGGGGTTACCGGGGAGCTGTTTTTT. This sequence encodes CATSRVGVTGELFF.

The sample holds many counts of this clonotype. The chain combines TRBV27 with TRBJ2-7, with D perhaps matching TRBD1 or TRBD2 (6 bases each). CDR1 is MNHEY, CDR2 SMNVEV, per germline (reference sequence). The germline V and J ends were trimmed by 6 bases and 4 bases, with 28 bases remaining between them. The CDR3 extends over 18 amino acids. CDR3 loop: CASSRLLQQGGDTYEQYF. The DNA of the CDR3 is TGTGCCAGCAGCCGATTGCTCCAACAGGGAGGAGATACTTACGAGCAGTACTTC.

The chain couples TRBV15 to TRBJ2-7; 9 bases match TRBD2. Germline CDR1 and CDR2: LNHNV and YYDKDF (reference sequence). V lost 4 bases and J lost 4; bases outside the gene matches: 5. This CDR3 region has 14 residues. The CDR3 coding sequence is TGTGCCACCAGCACTAGCGGGATATGGTACGAGCAGTACTTC. This codes for CATSTSGIWYEQYF.

The rearrangement joins TRBV5-1 to TRBJ1-3; tentative D call: TRBD1 (6 bases). Germline values: CDR1 SGHRS, CDR2 YFSETQ. CDR3 length: 15 residues. V was clipped by 1 base and J by 6 bases, with 14 bases between them. CDR3 residues: CASSLKGGFKNTIYF. The CDR3 DNA reads as TGCGCCAGCAGCTTGAAAGGGGGTTTTAAAAACACCATATATTTT.

This clonotype was recorded many times. The chain links TRBV4-3 to TRBJ2-1; 14 bases are a match to TRBD2. Germline-derived CDR1 and CDR2 are LGHNA and YSLEER. CDR3 length: 18 residues. The V and J ends lost 3 bases and 0 bases, in that order; junction bases with no gene match: 4. The CDR3 sequence: CASSQDGTSGSSYNEQFF. Written as DNA, the CDR3 is TGCGCCAGCAGCCAGGACGGGACTAGCGGGAGCTCCTACAATGAGCAGTTCTTC.

V and J are TRBV7-8 and TRBJ2-7; 7 bases fit TRBD1. The CDR3 has 15 residues. V gave up 4 bases and J gave up 0 bases; unmatched junction bases: 6. CDR1 and CDR2 from the germline V gene are SGHVS and FQNEAQ. The CDR3 here is CASSSRTGLSYEQYF. The CDR3 bases are TGTGCCAGCAGCTCTCGGACAGGACTCTCCTACGAGCAGTACTTC. The whole variable domain, remainder taken from reference TRBV7-8 and TRBJ2-7, is GAGVSQSPRYKVAKRGQDVALRCDPISGHVSLFWYQQALGQGPEFLTYFQNEAQLDKSGLPSDRFFAERPEGSVSTLKIQRTQQEDSAVYLCASSSRTGLSYEQYFGPGTRLTVT.

This clonotype was seen ten or more times. The rearrangement links TRBV18 to TRBJ2-3, with 7 bases that match TRBD1. In germline, CDR1 is KGHSH, CDR2 LQKENI. The CDR3 runs to 14 residues. Losses at the gene ends were 8 bases for V and 1 base for J; bases not matched to a gene: 6. The CDR3 sequence is CASQQGMGTDTQYF. The CDR3 bases are TGTGCCAGCCAACAGGGGATGGGCACAGATACGCAGTATTTT.

V is TRBV6-1 and J is TRBJ2-2, with 7 bases fitting TRBD1. The V gene's germline CDR1 is MNHNS and CDR2 SASEGT. V lost 4 bases, J lost 0 bases, and 5 bases stayed unmatched. The CDR3 sequence is 16 residues long. This chain's CDR3 is CASSGRDSPNTGELFF. The CDR3 DNA follows: TGTGCCAGCAGTGGAAGGGACAGCCCGAACACCGGGGAGCTGTTTTTT.

This clonotype was detected ten times or more. The J gene is TRBJ2-7, the V gene TRBV20-1; 10 nucleotides agree with TRBD1. V dropped 5 bases and J dropped 2; count of bases not matched to a gene: 6. The CDR3 contains 14 residues. Germline V CDR1 and CDR2: DFQATT, SNEGSKA (reference sequence). CDR3 coding DNA: TGCAGTGCTGGATCCGGGACAGGGGCCTACGAGCAGTACTTC. Translating gives CSAGSGTGAYEQYF.

This clonotype was found many times. The gene calls are TRBV28 and TRBJ2-1; D might be TRBD2 (5 bases). CDR3 size: 14 residues. Per the germline V gene, CDR1 is MDHEN and CDR2 is SYDVKM. Trimming cost V 2 bases and J 2 bases, with 7 bases left between them. CDR3 coding DNA: TGTGCCAGCAGTTTACTAGCTACCTACAATGAGCAGTTCTTC. This encodes CASSLLATYNEQFF. Together with reference TRBV28 and TRBJ2-1, the CDR3 gives the full variable domain: DVKVTQSSRYLVKRTGEKVFLECVQDMDHENMFWYRQDPGLGLRLIYFSYDVKMKEKGDIPEGYSVSREKKERFSLILESASTNQTSMYLCASSLLATYNEQFFGPGTRLTVL.

This clonotype was observed many times. This chain links TRBV7-6 with TRBJ2-7; possible D gene TRBD2, 5 bases. V was pared by 1 base and J by 6 bases, with 7 bases between. CDR3 length equals 12 residues. CDR1 SGHVS and CDR2 FNYEAQ come from the germline V gene. The CDR3 loop reads CASSLVSGEQYF. The CDR3 nucleotides read TGTGCCAGCAGCTTAGTCAGCGGCGAGCAGTACTTC.

Ten or more counts support this clonotype. This chain joins TRBV12-5 and TRBJ1-6, with D possibly TRBD1 on 6 matching bases. The CDR3 contains 14 residues. Trimming took off 2 bases at V and 11 bases at J, with 13 bases between the two ends. From germline, CDR1 is LGHNT and CDR2 FRNRAP. CDR3 loop: CASGLSNRDAPLHF. In nucleotides, the CDR3 is TGTGCTAGTGGTTTGTCGAACAGGGACGCACCCCTCCACTTT.